This is a list of T cell receptor beta chains from one sample in a study of T-cell memory formation after mild COVID-19. TCRdb reprocessed the 5' RACE reads with MiXCR, giving one entry per CDR3 protein. This sample carries roughly 160,000 distinct CDR3 sequences, approximately 10% of them seen once, and the ten largest clones take less than 4%. Sequencing used PBMCs or a T cell subset sorted from them (not recorded which). These receptors originate from a man between 18 and 35 years old who had mild COVID-19 (a few samples of this study predate the infection). Cell type and time point are not known. The CDR3 runs from the conserved cysteine through the conserved F or W. A D gene is named only where the DNA matches it firmly. Part of the rows lack a size; the others show once, few, many or a class for expanded clones.

CASRLTQEANYGYTF,TGTGCCAGCAGATTAACACAAGAGGCTAACTATGGCTACACCTTC,TRBJ1-2,NA,TRBV7-8,few
CSVERIYRDNTPYGYTF,TGCAGCGTTGAGCGGATATACCGGGACAACACTCCCTATGGCTACACCTTC,TRBJ1-2,NA,TRBV29-1,few
CASSLVFGQSARTDTQYF,TGTGCCAGCAGCTTAGTATTCGGGCAATCCGCCCGCACAGATACGCAGTATTTT,TRBJ2-3,NA,TRBV7-9,few
CATSQRVTGDSYEQYF,TGTGCCACCAGCCAACGCGTAACAGGGGACTCCTACGAGCAGTACTTC,TRBJ2-7,TRBD1,TRBV15,NA
CASSFGTATNEKLFF,TGTGCCAGCAGCTTCGGGACAGCAACTAATGAAAAACTGTTTTTT,TRBJ1-4,TRBD1,TRBV7-9,few
CASSYRDTQYF,TGTGCCAGCAGTTACCGGGATACGCAGTATTTT,TRBJ2-3,NA,TRBV6-6,NA
CASSLFQGMNTEAFF,TGTGCCAGCAGCTTATTTCAGGGGATGAACACTGAAGCTTTCTTT,TRBJ1-1,NA,TRBV11-2,NA
CASSQDDRGPGNTIYF,TGTGCCAGCAGCCAAGATGACAGGGGGCCTGGAAACACCATATATTTT,TRBJ1-3,TRBD1,TRBV4-2,few
CASSLLPGGTTDTQYF,TGTGCCAGCAGCTTACTCCCAGGGGGGACCACAGATACGCAGTATTTT,TRBJ2-3,NA,TRBV11-2,few
CASSLSRNTEAFF,TGTGCCAGCAGCTTATCCAGGAACACTGAAGCTTTCTTT,TRBJ1-1,NA,TRBV27,many
CAIRNREHGYGYTF,TGTGCCATCAGAAACAGGGAGCACGGCTATGGCTACACCTTC,TRBJ1-2,NA,TRBV10-3,few
CASSLGTSNTEAFF,TGTGCCAGCAGCTTAGGAACTTCGAACACTGAAGCTTTCTTT,TRBJ1-1,NA,TRBV7-9,many
CASSNRGLNTEAFF,TGTGCCAGCAGTAACAGGGGATTGAACACTGAAGCTTTCTTT,TRBJ1-1,TRBD1,TRBV12-3/TRBV12-4,few
CSVEEAAGNNYGYTF,TGCAGCGTTGAAGAGGCCGCGGGTAACAACTATGGCTACACCTTC,TRBJ1-2,NA,TRBV29-1,NA
CASSATAGEKLFF,TGTGCCAGCAGCGCGACCGCGGGGGAAAAACTGTTTTTT,TRBJ1-4,NA,TRBV9,NA
CATSDSMDSKNIQYF,TGTGCCACCAGTGACTCCATGGACAGCAAAAACATTCAGTACTTC,TRBJ2-4,NA,TRBV24-1,few
CASSPGTGNDTQYF,TGTGCCAGCAGCCCCGGGACAGGAAACGATACGCAGTATTTT,TRBJ2-3,TRBD1,TRBV7-9,many
CASSKTRGPLLGNQPQHF,TGTGCCAGCAGCAAAACCAGGGGGCCCTTGCTTGGCAATCAGCCCCAGCATTTT,TRBJ1-5,TRBD1,TRBV7-8,few
CASSLYQGGPETQYF,TGCGCCAGCAGCCTCTACCAGGGGGGCCCAGAGACCCAGTACTTC,TRBJ2-5,NA,TRBV4-1,few
CASLILGNTEAFF,TGTGCCAGCTTAATACTGGGGAACACTGAAGCTTTCTTT,TRBJ1-1,NA,TRBV2,NA
CASSPMQGRETQYF,TGTGCCAGCTCACCTATGCAGGGACGGGAGACCCAGTACTTC,TRBJ2-5,NA,TRBV18,few
CASSTGDSATYGYTF,TGCGCCAGCAGCACTGGTGACTCTGCGACCTATGGCTACACCTTC,TRBJ1-2,NA,TRBV5-1,few
CSVGPTTGDTQYF,TGCAGCGTAGGACCGACGACAGGGGATACGCAGTATTTT,TRBJ2-3,TRBD1,TRBV29-1,few
CSARRGLETQYF,TGCAGTGCTAGGCGGGGGCTGGAGACCCAGTACTTC,TRBJ2-5,NA,TRBV20-1,few
CASSPGTRGQYF,TGCGCCAGCAGTCCCGGGACAAGGGGACAGTACTTC,TRBJ2-7,NA,TRBV4-1,few
CASSLGINTEAFF,TGTGCCAGCAGCCTCGGAATTAACACTGAAGCTTTCTTT,TRBJ1-1,NA,TRBV5-6,few
CASSLVLANTEAFF,TGTGCCAGCAGCTTGGTTTTAGCGAACACTGAAGCTTTCTTT,TRBJ1-1,NA,TRBV5-5,few